One and the same sample provided the 29 T cell receptor beta chains below, sequenced in a study of read filtering for tumor transcriptome and immune sequencing. This library used roughly 400 ng RNA and molecular barcoded adaptors spanning alpha/delta and beta/gamma chains. TCRdb re-derived calls from the reads in MiXCR, one entry per CDR3 protein. The sample consists of 57,000 or so distinct CDR3 sequences, approximately 20% of them appearing once. What was sequenced was a population of CD138-negative cells sorted from bone marrow. Receptors were obtained from a donor over 35 with multiple myeloma.

This clonotype came up many times. The chain carries TRBV7-9 and TRBJ2-5; D possibly corresponds to TRBD1 (6 bases). CDR3 length: 14 amino acids. Trimming took 2 bases from V and 3 from J, leaving 10 bases between them. In germline, CDR1 is SEHNR, CDR2 FQNEAQ (reference sequence). CDR3 in amino acids: CASSLQDSKETQYF. The DNA for the CDR3 is TGTGCCAGCAGCTTACAGGACAGCAAAGAGACCCAGTACTTC.

This clonotype occurred many times. The rearrangement links TRBV4-1 to TRBJ2-2; D is unclear. The CDR3 loop spans 14 amino acids. The germline CDR1 and CDR2 sequences are MGHRA and YSYEKL. V lost 1 base, J lost 4 bases, and 7 bases lay in between. The CDR3: CASSQVGITGELFF. As DNA, the CDR3 is TGCGCCAGCAGCCAAGTCGGAATCACCGGGGAGCTGTTTTTT.

This clonotype was counted ten times or more. This chain links TRBV25-1 with TRBJ2-1; D might be TRBD1 (6 bases). The CDR3 contains 16 residues. Trimming shortened V by 6 bases and J by 0 bases, and 15 bases separated the two germline ends. Germline V gives CDR1 MGHDK, CDR2 SYGVNS. The CDR3 nucleotides read TGTGCCAGCAGCTACGACAGGTCTAGCTCCTACAATGAGCAGTTCTTC. Translation gives CASSYDRSSSYNEQFF.

The sample holds many counts of this clonotype. J is TRBJ2-2 and V is TRBV11-2; the match to TRBD2 covers 13 bases. The CDR3 spans 16 residues. The junction had 3 bases not matched to a gene; V was cut back by 3 bases and J by 5 bases. CDR1 is SGHAT and CDR2 is FQNNGV in the germline V gene. This chain's CDR3 is CASSLGTSGTTGELFF. The CDR3 DNA follows: TGTGCCAGCAGCTTGGGGACTAGCGGGACAACCGGGGAGCTGTTTTTT.

Many counts were recorded for this clonotype. The gene calls are TRBV20-1 and TRBJ1-1; 7 nucleotides agree with TRBD1. Germline CDR1 DFQATT, CDR2 SNEGSKA (reference sequence). The J segment lost 4 bases and the V segment lost 6 bases, leaving 5 bases of the junction unmatched. The CDR3 is 12 amino acids. For the CDR3, the DNA is TGCAGTGCAAACCAGGGGGGCACTGAAGCTTTCTTT. It codes for CSANQGGTEAFF.

The V call is TRBV29-1, the J call TRBJ1-1, with D perhaps TRBD1 (6 bases). The germline V gene encodes CDR1 SQVTM and CDR2 ANQGSEA. V was pared by 7 bases and J by 5 bases, with 14 bases between. The CDR3 spans 12 residues. For the CDR3, the DNA is TGCAGCGCTACACAGGGATCGACTGAAGCTTTCTTT. Translation: CSATQGSTEAFF.

At least ten counts were recorded for this clonotype. This chain uses TRBV5-1 with TRBJ2-1; 8 bases agree with TRBD1. V lost 1 base to trimming and J lost 7 bases; unmatched junction nucleotides: 7. Germline CDR1 SGHRS, CDR2 YFSETQ. The CDR3 consists of 15 residues. Written as DNA, the CDR3 is TGCGCCAGCAGCTTGACAGGGGGTACGAAAAATGAGCAGTTCTTC. It yields the protein CASSLTGGTKNEQFF.

This clonotype was detected many times. This chain links TRBV6-5 with TRBJ2-4, with 7 nucleotides matching TRBD1. The CDR3 has 14 residues. J lost 1 base, V lost 6 bases, and 3 bases had no gene match. In germline, CDR1 is MNHEY, CDR2 SVGAGI. CDR3 sequence (DNA): TGTGCCAGCAGACGAGGGGGCGCCAAAAACATTCAGTACTTC. The encoded protein is CASRRGGAKNIQYF.

This clonotype was counted at least ten times. The V and J genes are TRBV5-1 and TRBJ2-2, with 10 bases fitting TRBD2. Germline V gives CDR1 SGHRS, CDR2 YFSETQ. With 4 bases clipped from V and 5 bases from J, the junction kept 8 bases outside the gene matches. This CDR3 contains 16 residues. This CDR3 is CASSGLAGDNTGELFF. The DNA for the CDR3 is TGCGCCAGCAGCGGCCTAGCGGGAGATAATACCGGGGAGCTGTTTTTT.

This clonotype occurred many times. The rearrangement links TRBV4-2 to TRBJ1-2, with unresolved D. CDR1 and CDR2 (germline): LGHNA, YNFKEQ. The V end was cut by 4 bases, the J end by 6 bases, with 9 bases between. The CDR3 runs to 12 residues. This CDR3 is CASSRGNDGYTF. The CDR3 nucleotides read TGTGCCAGCAGCCGAGGAAACGATGGCTACACCTTC.

This clonotype was counted many times. The genes are TRBV3-1 and TRBJ1-2; no clear D. The length of the CDR3 is 16 residues. Trimming left V 0 bases short and J 1 base short, with 12 bases between. CDR1 is LGHDT and CDR2 is YNNKEL in the germline V gene (reference sequence). In DNA, the CDR3 is TGTGCCAGCAGCCAAGAGGCGGAAAGCCGTAACTATGGCTACACCTTC. The encoded protein is CASSQEAESRNYGYTF.

The sample holds many counts of this clonotype. The rearrangement joins TRBV6-2 or TRBV6-3 to TRBJ1-5; the D is unclear. The germline V gene encodes CDR1 MNHEY and CDR2 SVGEGT. The V end lost 2 bases, the J end lost 5 bases, and 7 bases lay between the germline ends. CDR3 length: 13 amino acids. For the CDR3, the DNA is TGTGCCAGCAGTTACGATGGGTATCAGCCCCAGCATTTT. Its protein is CASSYDGYQPQHF.

At least ten counts were recorded for this clonotype. This chain connects TRBV20-1 to TRBJ1-4; D is unclear. The CDR3 is 12 residues long. From germline, CDR1 is DFQATT and CDR2 SNEGSKA (reference sequence). The ends were cut back, 5 bases at V and 7 bases at J, with 11 bases in the middle. The CDR3: CSAPETGEKLFF. CDR3 nucleotide sequence: TGCAGTGCTCCGGAGACCGGTGAAAAACTGTTTTTT.

This clonotype was observed many times. The chain joins TRBV7-9 to TRBJ1-1; D might be TRBD1 (6 bases). The germline CDR1 and CDR2 sequences are SEHNR and FQNEAQ (reference sequence). The germline V and J ends were trimmed by 5 bases and 8 bases, with 15 bases remaining between them. CDR3 length: 13 residues. For the CDR3, the DNA is TGTGCCAGCAGCGCCCCTCGGGGGCCGGAAGCTTTCTTT. Its protein is CASSAPRGPEAFF.

Note on this clonotype: This sequence may be a read error, since a much larger clone differs from it by one base. This chain links TRBV27 with TRBJ1-3; possible D gene TRBD1, 5 bases. CDR1 and CDR2 (germline): MNHEY, SMNVEV (reference sequence). CDR3 length: 12 amino acids. The CDR3 protein is CATQGTGDTIYF. DNA of the CDR3: TGTGCCACCCAGGGCACTGGAGACACCATATATTTT.

Notes on this clonotype: A read error is possible here, since a much larger clone lies one base away. This chain uses TRBV6-5 with TRBJ2-5; maybe TRBD1 (6 bases). V was pared by 6 bases and J by 10 bases, with 15 bases between. The CDR3 length is 12 residues. In germline, CDR1 is MNHEY, CDR2 SVGAGI. CDR3 bases: TGTGCCAGCAGCCTACAGGGTAGGATCCAGTACTTC. Protein product: CASSLQGRIQYF.

A note on this clonotype: Its ends do not fully match the called genes, so a read error is possible. The J gene is TRBJ1-1, the V gene TRBV4-1, with 9 bases matching TRBD1. CDR3 length: 15 residues. Germline CDR1 is MGHRA and CDR2 is YSYEKL. As DNA, the CDR3 is TGTGCCAGCAGCCAAGAGACAGGGGGATGGACTGAAGCTTTCTTT. It specifies CASSQETGGWTEAFF.

Ten or more counts support this clonotype. The genes are TRBV6-2 or TRBV6-3 and TRBJ2-2; 7 bases map to TRBD1. Germline CDR1 and CDR2: MNHEY and SVGEGT. This CDR3 contains 16 residues. With 4 bases clipped from V and 4 bases from J, the junction kept 9 bases outside the gene matches. Here the CDR3 reads CASSSRQGLGTGELFF. The CDR3 coding sequence is TGTGCCAGCAGTTCGAGACAGGGCTTGGGCACCGGGGAGCTGTTTTTT.

In regard to this clonotype: A single base separates this from a much larger clone, so it may be a read error. The conserved phenylalanine or tryptophan normally closing the CDR3 is absent here, so this likely arose from a read error. The chain uses TRBV3-1 and TRBJ2-3; TRBD2 might be the D (6 bases). The CDR3 is 16 amino acids. Germline CDR1 LGHDT, CDR2 YNNKEL (reference sequence). CDR3 sequence reads: CASSRRRAQSTGTQYL. The CDR3 DNA follows: TGTGCCAGCAGCAGACGGAGGGCCCAAAGCACAGGTACGCAGTATCTT.

This clonotype was seen at least ten times. The V gene is TRBV7-9, the J gene TRBJ2-1; no definite D call. Germline V gene sequence: CDR1 SEHNR, CDR2 FQNEAQ (reference sequence). CDR3 length: 14 residues. V lost 1 base and J lost 4, with 8 bases in between. CDR3 in amino acids: CASSLGSRYNEQFF. CDR3 DNA: TGTGCCAGCAGCTTAGGGTCCAGATACAATGAGCAGTTCTTC.

To note about this clonotype: Just one base apart from a much larger clone, this may be a read error. This rearrangement joins TRBV15 to TRBJ1-5; D is possibly TRBD1 (6 bases). Germline CDR1 and CDR2: LNHNV and YYDKDF (reference sequence). V lost 8 bases to trimming and J lost 9 bases, with 17 bases between them. The CDR3 extends over 13 amino acids. In DNA form, the CDR3 reads TGTGCCACCGGTAACAGGGTTGATCGGCCCCAGCATTTT. The encoded protein is CATGNRVDRPQHF. Full variable domain (missing parts from reference TRBV15 and TRBJ1-5): DAMVIQNPRYQVTQFGKPVTLSCSQTLNHNVMYWYQQKSSQAPKLLFHYYDKDFNNEADTPDNFQSRRPNTSFCFLDIRSPGLGDTAMYLCATGNRVDRPQHFGDGTRLSIL.

This clonotype was found a few times. This sequence joins TRBV30 and TRBJ1-1; unclear D gene. Trimming stripped 3 bases from V and 1 base from J, with 9 bases between. From germline, CDR1 is GTSNPN and CDR2 SVGIG (reference sequence). CDR3 length: 13 residues. The CDR3, as DNA: TGTGCCTGGAGCACTCGTGGGAACACTGAAGCTTTCTTT. Translated: CAWSTRGNTEAFF.

Ten or more counts support this clonotype. The chain uses TRBV20-1 and TRBJ2-3; D gene uncertain. V lost 5 bases and J lost 0, with 15 bases in between. Germline V gene lookup returns CDR1 DFQATT and CDR2 SNEGSKA (reference sequence). The CDR3 has 15 residues. The CDR3 DNA sequence: TGCAGTGCTCATCCCGAGGACCATAGCACAGATACGCAGTATTTT. As protein: CSAHPEDHSTDTQYF.

This clonotype was seen many times. The V gene is TRBV20-1, the J gene TRBJ2-1; 12 bases are shared with TRBD2. Germline assignment: CDR1 DFQATT and CDR2 SNEGSKA (reference sequence). CDR3 size: 16 residues. V was pared by 6 bases and J by 0 bases, with 6 bases of the junction left unmatched. The CDR3 here is CSAPRLAGDSYNEQFF. The CDR3 nucleotides are TGCAGTGCCCCGAGACTAGCGGGAGACTCCTACAATGAGCAGTTCTTC.

Many counts were recorded for this clonotype. The chain recombines TRBV10-3 with TRBJ2-3, with TRBD2 matching 12 bases. With 3 bases clipped from V and 2 bases from J, the junction kept 12 bases outside the gene matches. Germline CDR1 and CDR2: ENHRY and SYGVKD. This CDR3 comprises 19 residues. The CDR3 bases are TGTGCCATCAGTGACAGTAGCCGACTAGCGGGAGACTTCACAGATACGCAGTATTTT. It encodes CAISDSSRLAGDFTDTQYF.

This clonotype was picked up many times. The chain uses TRBV13 and TRBJ2-7, with D uncertain. There are 13 residues in the CDR3. Per germline, CDR1 PRHDT and CDR2 FYEKMQ (reference sequence). Trimming shortened V by 5 bases and J by 0 bases, and 8 bases separated the two germline ends. This chain's CDR3 is CASSAQSSYEQYF. DNA of the CDR3: TGTGCCAGCAGCGCCCAGAGCTCCTACGAGCAGTACTTC. The full variable domain, completed using reference TRBV13 and TRBJ2-7, is AAGVIQSPRHLIKEKRETATLKCYPIPRHDTVYWYQQGPGQDPQFLISFYEKMQSDKGSIPDRFSAQQFSDYHSELNMSSLELGDSALYFCASSAQSSYEQYFGPGTRLTVT.

This clonotype was picked up many times. The CDR3 spells CASGDPGNYGYTF. Here the CDR3 DNA reads TGTGCCAGTGGGGATCCGGGGAACTATGGCTACACCTTC. The chain is built from TRBV6-1 and TRBJ1-2; D remains unclear. Germline loops: CDR1 MNHNS, CDR2 SASEGT. Trimming removed 9 bases from V and 2 bases from J, with 13 bases in between. The CDR3 is made up of 13 amino acids.

This clonotype was counted ten times or more. The chain combines TRBV7-9 with TRBJ2-6; possibly TRBD1 or TRBD2 for D (6 bases each). This CDR3 region has 16 residues. With 5 bases removed from V and 1 base from J, the gap between germline ends came to 12 bases. The germline V gene has CDR1 SEHNR and CDR2 FQNEAQ (reference sequence). In DNA form, the CDR3 reads TGTGCCAGCAGCCAAAGGGGGGCTTCTGGGGCCAACGTCCTGACTTTC. This translates into CASSQRGASGANVLTF.

With respect to this clonotype: This may be a read error: a much more frequent sequence differs by one nucleotide. The chain couples TRBV20-1 to TRBJ2-3; 9 nucleotides agree with TRBD2. J was trimmed by 2 bases and V by 6 bases; bases with no gene match: 6. Germline V gene lookup returns CDR1 DFQATT and CDR2 SNEGSKA (reference sequence). The CDR3 covers 14 residues. Here the CDR3 reads CSALRLAVTDTQYF. The CDR3 coding sequence is TGCAGTGCCCTCAGACTAGCGGTCACAGATACGCAGTATTTT.